Sequencing of this T cell receptor (beta chain) was carried out in a study of CD4 T cells in relation to SARS-CoV-2 and coronaviruses. For the study at large: After about nine days of antigen culture, PBMC TCR beta CDR3s were sequenced. Negative control cultures got HIV-1 Nef peptides or no peptide.

Sequencing was performed with immunoSEQ multiplex PCR; in TCRdb, only in-frame clones are kept and a portion is missing. In the table there are around 26,000 clones, around 80% of which are singletons. The unexposed donors gave CD4+ T cells in about 2010-2019, prior to COVID-19. The cells were cultured for about ten days before CD4+ T cells were isolated. Unexposed-donor CD4+ T cells were probed with SARS-CoV-2 S/N and four cold-coronavirus spikes, cells permitting. In the case of this clone: Its antigen is as yet unknown.

V was trimmed by 4 bases and J by 2 bases, leaving 11 bases between them. CDR3 size: 14 residues. Germline CDR1 and CDR2: KGHSH and LQKENI. Input material: CD4+ T cells from PBMCs, cultured in vitro. This TCR was recovered from a human donor in good health. The V and J genes are TRBV18 and TRBJ1-2; D not certain. For the CDR3, the DNA is TGTGCCAGCTCACTTCCCCTGGAAAACTATGGCTACACCTTC. This gives the protein CASSLPLENYGYTF.